What follows describes a single T cell receptor (beta chain). Its antigen is unknown. Sequenced by immunoSEQ multiplex PCR; TCRdb stores in-frame clones only, minus some. The sample shows over 6,500 clones, around 90% of them seen only once. This sample is drawn from a study of neoadjuvant nivolumab and ipilimumab in lung cancer. Findings of the study overall: Only two of four nivolumab-treated tumors gained richness and clonality by surgery. TCR clonality did not significantly correlate with pathologic tumor regression. A small number of samples were TCR sequenced.

The ends were cut back, 5 bases at V and 0 bases at J, with 16 bases in the middle. Germline CDR1 and CDR2: SGHVS and FNYEAQ. The CDR3 length is 16 residues. Specimen: tumor tissue, collected after neoadjuvant nivolumab, alone or with ipilimumab, at or shortly before surgery. The V gene is TRBV7-6, the J gene TRBJ1-1; tentative D call: TRBD1 (5 bases). The sequence came from an adult with non-small cell lung cancer. Some clones in this sample may be carry-over from other donors' samples. The CDR3 DNA reads TGTGCCAGCAGCCCGGTACAGGAAAACATGAACACTGAAGCTTTCTTT. This sequence encodes CASSPVQENMNTEAFF. Full variable domain (missing parts from reference TRBV7-6 and TRBJ1-1): GAGVSQSPRYKVTKRGQDVALRCDPISGHVSLYWYRQALGQGPEFLTYFNYEAQQDKSGLPNDRFSAERPEGSISTLTIQRTEQRDSAMYRCASSPVQENMNTEAFFGQGTRLTVV.